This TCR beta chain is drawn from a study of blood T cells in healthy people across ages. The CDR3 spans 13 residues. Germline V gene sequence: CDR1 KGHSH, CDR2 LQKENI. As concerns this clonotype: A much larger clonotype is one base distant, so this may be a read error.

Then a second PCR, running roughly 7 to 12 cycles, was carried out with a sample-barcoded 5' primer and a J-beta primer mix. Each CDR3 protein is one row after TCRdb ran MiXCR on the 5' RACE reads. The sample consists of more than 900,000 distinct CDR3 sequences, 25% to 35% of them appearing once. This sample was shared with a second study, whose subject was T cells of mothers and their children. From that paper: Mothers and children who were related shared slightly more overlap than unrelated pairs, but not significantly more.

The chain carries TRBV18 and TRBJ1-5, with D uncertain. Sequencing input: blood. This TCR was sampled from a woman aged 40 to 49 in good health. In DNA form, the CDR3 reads TGTGCCAGCTCACCAGAGATCAATCAGTCCCAGCATTTT. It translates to CASSPEINQSQHF.